This is a list of T cell receptor beta chains from one sample in a study of identical twins. Via MiXCR, TCRdb re-called the 5' RACE reads, giving one row per CDR3 protein. This table has 350,000 to 450,000 distinct CDR3 sequences, less than 20% appearing once. Sample: naive T cells sorted from blood. The receptor source for this set is a man aged 45 to 65 in good health. CDR3s include the opening cysteine and the closing phenylalanine or tryptophan. The D gene is left open where the match is weak. A row's size may be missing; if present it is once, few, many or a size class.

J: TRBJ2-1
D: -
size: -
V: TRBV7-8
DNA: TGTGCCAGCAGCTTAGGACAGACCAATGAGCAGTTCTTC
CDR3: CASSLGQTNEQFF

J: TRBJ1-2
D: TRBD1
size: -
V: TRBV5-5
DNA: TGTGCCAGCAGCTTCTTCAATTTTGGGACAGTATATGGCTACACCTTC
CDR3: CASSFFNFGTVYGYTF

J: TRBJ2-3
D: -
size: -
V: TRBV6-2/TRBV6-3
DNA: TGTGCCAGCAGTTACCCGGACAGAAAACGTCCAGATACGCAGTATTTT
CDR3: CASSYPDRKRPDTQYF

J: TRBJ2-2
D: -
size: -
V: TRBV4-3
DNA: TGCGCCAGCAGCCAAGAACCCCATGCCGGGAACACCGGGGAGCTGTTTTTT
CDR3: CASSQEPHAGNTGELFF

J: TRBJ1-2
D: TRBD1
size: many
V: TRBV7-8
DNA: TGTGCCAGCAGCCTAGGGACAGAGGACCTCTATGGCTACACCTTC
CDR3: CASSLGTEDLYGYTF

J: TRBJ2-7
D: -
size: -
V: TRBV7-9
DNA: TGTGCCAGCAGCTTTGTCCCCTACGAGCAGTACTTC
CDR3: CASSFVPYEQYF

J: TRBJ2-1
D: TRBD2
size: many
V: TRBV27
DNA: TGTGCCAGCAGTACGAGACTAGCGTCTTACAATGAGCAGTTCTTC
CDR3: CASSTRLASYNEQFF

J: TRBJ2-5
D: TRBD2
size: -
V: TRBV10-3
DNA: TGTGCCATCAGTGAGGTAGCGGGAGAAGAGACCCAGTACTTC
CDR3: CAISEVAGEETQYF

J: TRBJ2-7
D: -
size: few
V: TRBV3-1
DNA: TGTGCCAGCAGCCCTTTCCCCGGGGCTAGGGAGCAGTACTTC
CDR3: CASSPFPGAREQYF

J: TRBJ2-1
D: TRBD2
size: many
V: TRBV9
DNA: TGTGCCAGCAGCGTAGCCGGCAGCGGGAGACTCAATGAGCAGTTCTTC
CDR3: CASSVAGSGRLNEQFF

J: TRBJ1-2
D: TRBD1
size: -
V: TRBV27
DNA: TGTGCCACCAGGACAGGGTTTGTCTACACCTTC
CDR3: CATRTGFVYTF

J: TRBJ2-5
D: TRBD2
size: many
V: TRBV6-5
DNA: TGTGCCAGCAGTTACATGGGACTAGCGGGAGTAAGAGAGACCCAGTACTTC
CDR3: CASSYMGLAGVRETQYF

J: TRBJ2-1
D: TRBD2
size: -
V: TRBV6-4
DNA: TGTGCCAGCAGTGAGGGACTAGCGGACAATGAGCAGTTCTTC
CDR3: CASSEGLADNEQFF

J: TRBJ1-1
D: TRBD1
size: few
V: TRBV11-3
DNA: TGTGCCAGCAGTCCCGGACAGGGCGACAGGAACACTGAAGCTTTCTTT
CDR3: CASSPGQGDRNTEAFF

J: TRBJ1-1
D: -
size: many
V: TRBV6-5
DNA: TGTGCCAGCAGTTACTCGATCCAGAACACTGAAGCTTTCTTT
CDR3: CASSYSIQNTEAFF

J: TRBJ2-1
D: -
size: -
V: TRBV3-1
DNA: TGTGCCAGCAGCCAATTTGAACGCAATGAGCAGTTCTTC
CDR3: CASSQFERNEQFF

J: TRBJ2-1
D: TRBD2
size: -
V: TRBV5-1
DNA: TGCGCCAGCAGCGCTGGACTAGCGGGGGGCCGGATCAATGAGCAGTTCTTC
CDR3: CASSAGLAGGRINEQFF

J: TRBJ2-1
D: TRBD2
size: few
V: TRBV6-2/TRBV6-3
DNA: TGTGCCAGCAGTTCTAGCGGGATCTACAATGAGCAGTTCTTC
CDR3: CASSSSGIYNEQFF

J: TRBJ2-5
D: TRBD2
size: many
V: TRBV20-1
DNA: TGCAGTGCTAGATCGTTTAGCGGGAGGGCCGGGGGGAGGAAAGAGACCCAGTACTTC
CDR3: CSARSFSGRAGGRKETQYF

J: TRBJ2-2
D: -
size: few
V: TRBV5-1
DNA: TGCGCCAGCAGCTTGGAGTTCAGAGTGAACACCGGGGAGCTGTTTTTT
CDR3: CASSLEFRVNTGELFF

J: TRBJ2-7
D: -
size: many
V: TRBV28
DNA: TGTGCCAGCAGTTCTCAGGGGGGCCCCTACGAGCAGTACTTC
CDR3: CASSSQGGPYEQYF

J: TRBJ2-2
D: TRBD1
size: many
V: TRBV12-3/TRBV12-4
DNA: TGTGCCAGCAGTGGGACAGTGAACACCGGGGAGCTGTTTTTT
CDR3: CASSGTVNTGELFF

J: TRBJ1-1
D: -
size: -
V: TRBV5-1
DNA: TGCGCCAGCAGCTTCTACAGGAAGAACACTGAAGCTTTCTTT
CDR3: CASSFYRKNTEAFF

J: TRBJ1-4
D: -
size: many
V: TRBV5-1
DNA: TGCGCCAGCAGCTTGGGGCAGGATAATGAAAAACTGTTTTTT
CDR3: CASSLGQDNEKLFF

J: TRBJ2-1
D: TRBD1
size: many
V: TRBV10-3
DNA: TGTGCCATCAGTGAATCGGGACAGGCATACAATGAGCAGTTCTTC
CDR3: CAISESGQAYNEQFF

J: TRBJ2-7
D: TRBD1
size: many
V: TRBV18
DNA: TGTGCCAGCTCACCATTACAGGGGTTCCACGAGCAGTACTTC
CDR3: CASSPLQGFHEQYF

J: TRBJ2-1
D: -
size: -
V: TRBV6-6
DNA: TGTGCCAGCAGTTACGAAGTATACAATGAGCAGTTCTTC
CDR3: CASSYEVYNEQFF

J: TRBJ2-7
D: -
size: -
V: TRBV7-2
DNA: TGTGCCAGCAGCGCCCAGGGGAGTGAGCAGTACTTC
CDR3: CASSAQGSEQYF

J: TRBJ2-3
D: TRBD2
size: -
V: TRBV7-3
DNA: TGTGCCAGCAGCTCCTCGGAGGCTAGCGGGGAAACTAGCACAGATACGCAGTATTTT
CDR3: CASSSSEASGETSTDTQYF

J: TRBJ2-7
D: TRBD1
size: few
V: TRBV7-2
DNA: TGTGCCAGCACAAGACAGGGCGTCCCACTCGAGCAGTACTTC
CDR3: CASTRQGVPLEQYF

J: TRBJ2-1
D: TRBD1
size: -
V: TRBV24-1
DNA: TGTGCCACCAGTGACCAAACAGGGGGCCGATACAATGAGCAGTTCTTC
CDR3: CATSDQTGGRYNEQFF

J: TRBJ1-5
D: -
size: -
V: TRBV5-1
DNA: TGCGCCAGCAGCTTGGCGGGGATGGGCAATCAGCCCCAGCATTTT
CDR3: CASSLAGMGNQPQHF